The next 20 T cell receptor beta chains were all read from a single sample in a study of OX40 agonist ivuxolimab in advanced cancers. Some clones are missing from TCRdb's copy, which holds only in-frame ones; the method was immunoSEQ multiplex PCR. The sample holds roughly 70,000 clones, about 87% seen once. The starting material was CD4+ or CD8+ T cells sorted from blood, obtained in a trial of the OX40 agonist ivuxolimab. The receptor set was obtained from an adult with an advanced solid tumor such as melanoma, head and neck, liver or kidney cancer.

The DNA for the CDR3 is TGTGCCAGCAGGAAAACGCCGGGGGCGGGCACCGGGGAGCTGTTTTTT. This translates into CASRKTPGAGTGELFF. This chain connects TRBV7-8 to TRBJ2-2, with D perhaps given as TRBD1 or TRBD2 (6 bases each). Trimming stripped 6 bases from V and 4 bases from J, with 18 bases between. The CDR3 consists of 16 residues. Germline CDR1 and CDR2: SGHVS and FQNEAQ.

The chain employs TRBV5-4 and TRBJ2-6; the D call may be TRBD1 or TRBD2 (5 bases each). Germline V lookup: CDR1 SGHNT, CDR2 YYREEE (reference sequence). The CDR3 runs 16 residues. The V end was cut by 4 bases, the J end by 4 bases, with 15 bases between. Here the CDR3 reads CASSPGPSLGANVLTF. The CDR3 DNA follows: TGTGCCAGCAGCCCGGGACCCTCGCTCGGGGCCAACGTCCTGACTTTC.

This clone appeared a few times. The rearrangement links TRBV28 to TRBJ2-1, with D possibly TRBD2 on 6 matching bases. Germline V CDR1 and CDR2: MDHEN, SYDVKM. The CDR3 consists of 14 residues. V was clipped by 10 bases and J by 6 bases, with 19 bases between them. CDR3 amino acids: CATRPIRGGNEQFF. The CDR3 DNA reads TGTGCCACCCGTCCTATCCGGGGAGGCAATGAGCAGTTCTTC.

CDR3 region: CASSDLGRTTGELFF. The DNA of the CDR3 is TGTGCCAGCAGTGATTTGGGCCGGACCACCGGGGAGCTGTTTTTT. V gene TRBV6-1 combines with J gene TRBJ2-2, with D unclear. The germline V and J ends were trimmed by 3 bases and 4 bases, with 12 bases remaining between them. Germline V lookup: CDR1 MNHNS, CDR2 SASEGT. The CDR3 is 15 amino acids.

This clone occurred once. The V call is TRBV2, the J call TRBJ1-5; D uncertain. CDR3 length: 13 amino acids. The V end lost 3 bases, the J end lost 2 bases, and 5 bases lay between the germline ends. Germline CDR1 is SNHLY and CDR2 is FYNNEI. The CDR3 loop is CASSEDGNQPQHF. As DNA, the CDR3 is TGTGCCAGCAGTGAGGATGGCAATCAGCCCCAGCATTTT.

This chain connects TRBV6-1 to TRBJ1-2; D unclear. Trimming cost V 5 bases and J 3 bases, with 16 bases left between them. CDR3 length: 15 residues. Germline V CDR1 and CDR2: MNHNS, SASEGT. The CDR3 loop reads CASSSTFPLDYGYTF. DNA of the CDR3: TGTGCCAGCAGTTCCACCTTTCCCCTGGACTATGGCTACACCTTC.

The gene calls are TRBV6-5 and TRBJ2-3; D call uncertain. In germline, CDR1 is MNHEY, CDR2 SVGAGI. This CDR3 contains 16 residues. V dropped 0 bases and J dropped 4 bases, with 14 bases sitting between them. The CDR3 DNA reads as TGTGCCAGCAGTTACTCTGGAACTGTTGGGGCAGATACGCAGTATTTT. Translated: CASSYSGTVGADTQYF.

The V and J genes are TRBV19 and TRBJ2-6; D call uncertain. This CDR3 spans 15 amino acids. The V end was cut by 3 bases, the J end by 0 bases, with 6 bases between. Germline CDR1 and CDR2: LNHDA and SQIVND (reference sequence). In DNA, the CDR3 is TGTGCCAGTAGTATTGTGAGCTCTGGGGCCAACGTCCTGACTTTC. It specifies CASSIVSSGANVLTF.

A single count supports this clone. Other DNA sequences of this sample code for an identical CDR3. This rearrangement joins TRBV2 to TRBJ2-3; D is unresolved. The CDR3 runs 12 residues. With 6 bases removed from V and 1 base from J, the gap between germline ends came to 5 bases. Germline loops: CDR1 SNHLY, CDR2 FYNNEI. CDR3: CASSTGTDTQYF. The CDR3 DNA sequence: TGTGCCAGCAGCACGGGCACAGATACGCAGTATTTT.

V gene TRBV7-9 combines with J gene TRBJ2-5, with 8 bases matching TRBD2. V trimming: 5 bases; J trimming: 5 bases; junction bases outside the gene matches: 4. Per germline, CDR1 SEHNR and CDR2 FQNEAQ (reference sequence). The CDR3 length is 13 residues. In nucleotides, the CDR3 is TGTGCCAGCAGCCGGACTAGCTCGGAGACCCAGTACTTC. Protein sequence: CASSRTSSETQYF. Complete variable domain (other parts from reference TRBV7-9 and TRBJ2-5): DTGVSQNPRHKITKRGQNVTFRCDPISEHNRLYWYRQTLGQGPEFLTYFQNEAQLEKSRLLSDRFSAERPKGSFSTLEIQRTEQGDSAMYLCASSRTSSETQYFGPGTRLLVL.

This clone showed up just once. The chain combines TRBV5-6 with TRBJ1-5, with 9 bases identical to TRBD1. The CDR3 is 15 amino acids. Germline trimming cut 3 bases from V and 7 bases from J; bases unmatched to any gene: 8. The germline V gene has CDR1 SGHDT and CDR2 YYEEEE. The CDR3 is CASSYGWTGAQPQHF. CDR3 DNA sequence: TGTGCCAGCAGCTATGGGTGGACAGGGGCCCAGCCCCAGCATTTT. The whole variable domain, remainder taken from reference TRBV5-6 and TRBJ1-5, is DAGVTQSPTHLIKTRGQQVTLRCSPKSGHDTVSWYQQALGQGPQFIFQYYEEEERQRGNFPDRFSGHQFPNYSSELNVNALLLGDSALYLCASSYGWTGAQPQHFGDGTRLSIL.

This sequence joins TRBV5-1 and TRBJ1-5, with D unclear. Germline values: CDR1 SGHRS, CDR2 YFSETQ. V lost 0 bases to trimming and J lost 3 bases, with 7 bases between them. CDR3 size: 14 residues. DNA for the CDR3: TGCGCCAGCAGCTTGGGGGGTCCCAATCAGCCCCAGCATTTT. Translated: CASSLGGPNQPQHF.

The chain combines TRBV28 with TRBJ1-1; 9 nucleotides agree with TRBD1. The CDR3 covers 13 residues. V lost 5 bases to trimming and J lost 5 bases; unmatched junction nucleotides: 3. Germline V gene lookup returns CDR1 MDHEN and CDR2 SYDVKM. This chain's CDR3 is CASSTGGRTEAFF. DNA of the CDR3: TGTGCCAGCAGTACAGGGGGCAGGACTGAAGCTTTCTTT.

The chain links TRBV5-6 to TRBJ2-6; 9 bases line up with TRBD1. The V segment lost 4 bases and the J segment 4 bases; nucleotides outside the gene matches: 12. The CDR3 totals 18 residues. Germline assignment: CDR1 SGHDT and CDR2 YYEEEE. DNA for the CDR3: TGTGCCAGCAGCCTCGGGACAGGGACCACAGGAGGGGCCAACGTCCTGACTTTC. This gives the protein CASSLGTGTTGGANVLTF.

The chain joins TRBV19 to TRBJ2-7; tentatively, D is TRBD1 or TRBD2 (5 bases each). CDR3 length: 14 amino acids. CDR1 LNHDA and CDR2 SQIVND come from the germline V gene (reference sequence). V was cut by 3 bases and J by 5 bases, with 14 bases left in between. Here the CDR3 DNA reads TGTGCCAGTAGTATCGGGGCAGGGCGCCACGAGCAGTACTTC. It specifies CASSIGAGRHEQYF.

This clone turned up a few times. The CDR3 region is CASSFMGGDQPQHF. CDR3 DNA: TGTGCCAGCAGCTTTATGGGGGGCGATCAGCCCCAGCATTTT. This sequence joins TRBV11-2 and TRBJ1-5; a possible D gene is TRBD1 (6 bases). V was cut by 3 bases and J by 5 bases, with 11 bases left in between. Per the germline V gene, CDR1 is SGHAT and CDR2 is FQNNGV. The length of the CDR3 is 14 residues.

This chain links TRBV7-9 with TRBJ1-1; D remains unclear. The CDR3 consists of 15 residues. Looked up from germline, CDR1 is SEHNR and CDR2 is FQNEAQ (reference sequence). V lost 1 base and J 0 bases, leaving 9 bases between the germline ends. The CDR3 DNA follows: TGTGCCAGCAGCTTAGTTTCGGGTATGAACACTGAAGCTTTCTTT. Amino acid sequence: CASSLVSGMNTEAFF.

V usage is TRBV19 and J usage is TRBJ1-5; weak D call: TRBD1 (5 bases). The CDR3 spans 16 residues. Trimming removed 0 bases at V and 0 bases at J, with 9 bases between. The germline CDR1 and CDR2 sequences are LNHDA and SQIVND (reference sequence). CDR3 residues: CASSIDRGGSNQPQHF. As DNA, the CDR3 is TGTGCCAGTAGTATAGATCGGGGGGGTAGCAATCAGCCCCAGCATTTT.

This sequence joins TRBV19 and TRBJ2-5, with D perhaps assigned TRBD1 or TRBD2 (5 bases each). Germline CDR1 reads LNHDA; CDR2 reads SQIVND (reference sequence). The CDR3 loop spans 14 amino acids. The ends were cut back, 4 bases at V and 5 bases at J, with 14 bases in the middle. CDR3 region: CASSTAAGSETQYF. As DNA, the CDR3 is TGTGCCAGTAGTACCGCGGCAGGGAGCGAGACCCAGTACTTC. Based on the CDR3 plus reference TRBV19 and TRBJ2-5, the full variable domain is DGGITQSPKYLFRKEGQNVTLSCEQNLNHDAMYWYRQDPGQGLRLIYYSQIVNDFQKGDIAEGYSVSREKKESFPLTVTSAQKNPTAFYLCASSTAAGSETQYFGPGTRLLVL.

Here the CDR3 reads CASSLGRSNTGELFF. CDR3 sequence (DNA): TGTGCCAGCAGCTTAGGTCGCTCGAACACCGGGGAGCTGTTTTTT. The chain combines TRBV11-2 with TRBJ2-2; D gene unclear. Germline V gene sequence: CDR1 SGHAT, CDR2 FQNNGV. This CDR3 has 15 residues. V was shortened by 1 base and J by 0 bases, with 6 bases between the two germline ends.